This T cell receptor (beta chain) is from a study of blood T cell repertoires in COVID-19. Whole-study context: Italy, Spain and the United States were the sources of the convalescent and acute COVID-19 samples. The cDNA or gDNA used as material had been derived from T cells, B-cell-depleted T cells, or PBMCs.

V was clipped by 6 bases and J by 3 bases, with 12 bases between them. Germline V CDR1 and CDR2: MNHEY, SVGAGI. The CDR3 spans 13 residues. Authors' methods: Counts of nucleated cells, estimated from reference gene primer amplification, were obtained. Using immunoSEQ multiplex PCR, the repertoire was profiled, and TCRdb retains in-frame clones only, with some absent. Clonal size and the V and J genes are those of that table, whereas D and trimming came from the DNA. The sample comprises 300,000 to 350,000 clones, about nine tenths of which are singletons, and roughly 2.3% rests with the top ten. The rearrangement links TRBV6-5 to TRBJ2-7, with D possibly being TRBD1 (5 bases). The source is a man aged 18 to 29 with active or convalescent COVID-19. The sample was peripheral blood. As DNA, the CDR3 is TGTGCCAGCAGGCCTGCAGGGCTCTACGAGCAGTACTTC. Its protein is CASRPAGLYEQYF.